The 7 T cell receptor beta chains below come from one sample, sequenced in a study of cytomegalovirus exposure and HLA in healthy donors. The PCR used 60 Vbeta and 13 Jbeta primers. The protocol was immunoSEQ multiplex PCR, while the TCRdb copy is restricted to in-frame clones and leaves out a portion. The sample has roughly 150,000 clones, roughly four fifths seen once. Sequencing was done on a sample of PBMCs. The source is a woman between 18 and 30 years old in good health and CMV-seronegative.

This clone was observed a single time. The rearrangement joins TRBV5-1 to TRBJ2-3; 9 nucleotides align to TRBD2. V was clipped by 4 bases and J by 5 bases; unmatched bases: 17. There are 18 residues in the CDR3. The V gene's germline CDR1 is SGHRS and CDR2 YFSETQ. Here the CDR3 reads CASSPGVAGVRVGDTQYF. The CDR3 nucleotides read TGCGCCAGCAGCCCCGGAGTAGCGGGAGTGAGGGTGGGAGATACGCAGTATTTT.

This clone was detected only a few times. The chain employs TRBV5-4 and TRBJ2-7; 11 positions agree with TRBD1. V lost 5 bases to trimming and J lost 1 base; unmatched junction nucleotides: 5. This CDR3 spans 15 amino acids. Germline CDR1 reads SGHNT; CDR2 reads YYREEE (reference sequence). The CDR3 nucleotides read TGTGCCAGCAGAGCTGGACAGGGGGCATCCTACGAGCAGTACTTC. Translating it yields CASRAGQGASYEQYF.

This sequence joins TRBV10-3 and TRBJ2-1; 7 bases are a match to TRBD2. Germline CDR1 and CDR2: ENHRY and SYGVKD. The V segment lost 4 bases and the J segment 9 bases; nucleotides outside the gene matches: 3. The CDR3 totals 12 residues. CDR3: CAISAGGGEQFF. The CDR3 nucleotides are TGTGCCATCAGTGCGGGGGGAGGTGAGCAGTTCTTC.

The gene calls are TRBV6-1 and TRBJ2-5; D is perhaps TRBD2 (5 bases). This CDR3 has 17 residues. The ends were cut back, 4 bases at V and 2 bases at J, with 20 bases in the middle. The V gene's germline CDR1 is MNHNS and CDR2 SASEGT. The CDR3 coding sequence is TGTGCCAGCAGTGGACCGACATCGGACTTTCTTCAAGAGACCCAGTACTTC. Amino acid sequence: CASSGPTSDFLQETQYF.

The chain joins TRBV6-5 to TRBJ2-3; D is perhaps TRBD1 (5 bases). Looked up from germline, CDR1 is MNHEY and CDR2 is SVGAGI. Trimming pared 7 bases from V and 2 bases from J, leaving 13 bases between. The CDR3 has 14 amino acids. The CDR3 nucleotides are TGTGCCAGCACCCGGACACGCACCACAGATACGCAGTATTTT. Translating gives CASTRTRTTDTQYF.

The chain uses TRBV9 and TRBJ1-3, with 7 bases identical to TRBD1. Trimming took 4 bases from V and 1 from J; bases not matched to a gene: 8. The length of the CDR3 is 16 residues. The V gene's germline CDR1 is SGDLS and CDR2 YYNGEE. In nucleotides, the CDR3 is TGTGCCAGCAGCAAGGACAGGCCCAGATCTGGAAACACCATATATTTT. Protein product: CASSKDRPRSGNTIYF.

The CDR3: CASKGVGISNQPQHF. In DNA, the CDR3 is TGTGCCAGCAAGGGAGTTGGTATCAGCAATCAGCCCCAGCATTTT. The chain combines TRBV6-1 with TRBJ1-5, with D hard to call. Germline V gene lookup returns CDR1 MNHNS and CDR2 SASEGT. There are 15 residues in the CDR3. Trimming took 7 bases from V and 1 from J, leaving 14 bases between them.